What follows describes a single T cell receptor (beta chain). The antigen remains unidentified. Deletions cut 10 bases from V and 3 bases from J, with 15 bases between. This CDR3 contains 13 residues. The germline CDR1 and CDR2 sequences are MDHEN and SYDVKM. The data are from a study of T cells in Graves' hyperthyroidism and ophthalmopathy. TCR beta CDR3 regions were amplified from RNA transcripts. The TCR CDR3 was amplified in a first-round RT-PCR using the HTBI primer set. TCRdb independently ran MiXCR on the multiplex PCR reads; one entry per CDR3 protein. The data hold hundreds of thousands of distinct CDR3 sequences, with 12% to 15% observed a single time. Those patients with uncontrolled infection, other autoimmune disease, pregnancy or lactation were excluded. Study-level points and caveats: In the analysis, a 13 V-J model separated ophthalmopathy from stable hyperthyroidism. Most clonotypes expanded in the thyroid (above 0.001) were also present in blood.

The sequence was obtained from a woman under 30 with Graves' hyperthyroidism. The V and J genes are TRBV28 and TRBJ2-5, with D possibly being TRBD1 or TRBD2 (5 bases each). The sequencing input was blood. CDR3 loop: CATRSGTEETQYF. The CDR3 DNA is TGTGCCACCAGATCCGGGACGGAAGAGACCCAGTACTTC.